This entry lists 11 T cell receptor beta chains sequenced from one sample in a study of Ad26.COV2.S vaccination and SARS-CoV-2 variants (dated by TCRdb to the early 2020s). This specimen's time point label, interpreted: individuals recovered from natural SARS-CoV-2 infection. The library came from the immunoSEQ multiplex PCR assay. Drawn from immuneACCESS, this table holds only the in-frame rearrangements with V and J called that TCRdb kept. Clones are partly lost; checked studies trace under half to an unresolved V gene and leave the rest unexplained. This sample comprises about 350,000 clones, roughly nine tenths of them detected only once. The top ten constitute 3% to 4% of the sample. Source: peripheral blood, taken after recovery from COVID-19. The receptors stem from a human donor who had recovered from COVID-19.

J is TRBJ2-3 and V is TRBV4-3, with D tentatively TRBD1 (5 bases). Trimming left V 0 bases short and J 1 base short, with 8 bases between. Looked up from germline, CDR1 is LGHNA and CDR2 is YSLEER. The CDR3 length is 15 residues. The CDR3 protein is CASSQDEGGTDTQYF. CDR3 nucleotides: TGCGCCAGCAGCCAAGATGAAGGGGGCACAGATACGCAGTATTTT.

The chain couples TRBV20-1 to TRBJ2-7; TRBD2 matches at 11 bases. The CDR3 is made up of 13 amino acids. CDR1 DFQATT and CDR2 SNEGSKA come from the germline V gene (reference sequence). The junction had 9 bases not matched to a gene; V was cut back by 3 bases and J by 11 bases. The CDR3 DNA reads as TGCAGTGCTAGTATAGCGGGGGGGTCGTCTGAGTACTTC. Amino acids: CSASIAGGSSEYF.

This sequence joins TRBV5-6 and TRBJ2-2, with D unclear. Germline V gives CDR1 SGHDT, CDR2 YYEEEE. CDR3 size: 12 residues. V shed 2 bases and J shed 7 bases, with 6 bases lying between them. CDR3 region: CASSFDGGELFF. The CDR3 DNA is TGTGCCAGCAGCTTTGACGGCGGGGAGCTGTTTTTT.

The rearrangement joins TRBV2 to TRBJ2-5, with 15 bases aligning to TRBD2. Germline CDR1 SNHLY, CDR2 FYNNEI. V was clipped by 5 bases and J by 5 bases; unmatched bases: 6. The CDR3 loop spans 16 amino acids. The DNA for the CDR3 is TGTGCCAGCAGTTCCGGACTAGCGGGGGGGCAGGAGACCCAGTACTTC. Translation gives CASSSGLAGGQETQYF.

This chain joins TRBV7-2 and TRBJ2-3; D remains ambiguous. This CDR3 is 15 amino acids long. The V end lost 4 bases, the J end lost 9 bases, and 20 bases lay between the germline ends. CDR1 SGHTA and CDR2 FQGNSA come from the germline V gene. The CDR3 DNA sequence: TGTGCCAGCAGCTCTCCGAGGAATCGCCCACTAACGCAGTATTTT. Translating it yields CASSSPRNRPLTQYF.

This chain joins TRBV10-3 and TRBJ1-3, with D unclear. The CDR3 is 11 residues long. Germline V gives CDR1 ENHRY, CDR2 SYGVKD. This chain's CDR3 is CAVAIAHTIYF. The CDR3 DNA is TGTGCTGTGGCAATCGCGCACACCATATATTTT.

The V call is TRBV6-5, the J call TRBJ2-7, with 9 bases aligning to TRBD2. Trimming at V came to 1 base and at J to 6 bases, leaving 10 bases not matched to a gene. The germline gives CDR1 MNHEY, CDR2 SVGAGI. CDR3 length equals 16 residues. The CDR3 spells CASSYFGGGASREQYF. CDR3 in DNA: TGTGCCAGCAGTTACTTTGGCGGGGGGGCGTCTCGCGAGCAGTACTTC.

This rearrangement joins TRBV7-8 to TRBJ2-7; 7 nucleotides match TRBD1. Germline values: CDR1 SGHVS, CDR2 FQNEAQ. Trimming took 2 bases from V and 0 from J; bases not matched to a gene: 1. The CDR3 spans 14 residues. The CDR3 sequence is CASSLRDSSYEQYF. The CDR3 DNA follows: TGTGCCAGCAGCTTAAGGGACAGCTCCTACGAGCAGTACTTC. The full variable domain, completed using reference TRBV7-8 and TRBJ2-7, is GAGVSQSPRYKVAKRGQDVALRCDPISGHVSLFWYQQALGQGPEFLTYFQNEAQLDKSGLPSDRFFAERPEGSVSTLKIQRTQQEDSAVYLCASSLRDSSYEQYFGPGTRLTVT.

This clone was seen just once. Written as DNA, the CDR3 is TGTGCCAGCAGCTTTGGCGGGGGGGCCCCCGGGGAGCTGTTTTTT. This encodes CASSFGGGAPGELFF. This rearrangement joins TRBV5-6 to TRBJ2-2; TRBD2 matches 9 bases. With V trimmed by 2 bases and J by 6 bases, 5 bases remained unmatched. Germline loops: CDR1 SGHDT, CDR2 YYEEEE. The CDR3 is 15 amino acids.

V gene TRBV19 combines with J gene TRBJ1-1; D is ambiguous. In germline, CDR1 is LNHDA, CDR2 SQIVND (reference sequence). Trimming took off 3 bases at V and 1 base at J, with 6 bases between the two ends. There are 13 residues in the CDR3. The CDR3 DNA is TGTGCCAGTAGTATGGGAAGGAACACTGAAGCTTTCTTT. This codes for CASSMGRNTEAFF.

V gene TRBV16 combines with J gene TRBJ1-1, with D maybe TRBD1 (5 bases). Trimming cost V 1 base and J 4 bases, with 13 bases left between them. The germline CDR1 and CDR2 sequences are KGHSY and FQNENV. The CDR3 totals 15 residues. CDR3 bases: TGTGCCAGCAGCCAATTCGGGGGGGTGGGCACTGAAGCTTTCTTT. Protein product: CASSQFGGVGTEAFF.